This TCR beta chain was sequenced in a study of T cell responses to AZD1222 COVID-19 vaccine. Whole-study context: Second-dose recipients at about 4 or about 12 weeks were treated as one pooled group. General observations from the study: Spike regions recognized by vaccine-associated CD4 TCRs spanned the protein, led by 160-218 and 743-854. Baseline seropositives among AZD1222 recipients totaled only five or six.

CDR1 and CDR2 (germline): SGHTS, YDEGEE. The CDR3 runs to 17 residues. The trim removed 0 bases at V and 2 bases at J, leaving 2 bases unmatched. Generated by immunoSEQ multiplex PCR, the TCRdb table keeps only in-frame clones and is missing some. The data hold around 100,000 clones, with more than 65% observed a single time. Worth noting for this clone: Its antigen is undetermined.

The starting material was peripheral blood, obtained on day 0 of AZD1222 vaccination. The chain links TRBV5-8 to TRBJ2-7, with TRBD2 matching over 16 bases. The clonotype originates from an adult in good health. Written as DNA, the CDR3 is TGTGCCAGCAGCTTGGCCGGGACTAGCGGGGGGGCCTACGAGCAGTACTTC. Translating it yields CASSLAGTSGGAYEQYF. Full variable domain (missing parts from reference TRBV5-8 and TRBJ2-7): EAGVTQSPTHLIKTRGQQATLRCSPISGHTSVYWYQQALGLGLQFLLWYDEGEERNRGNFPPRFSGRQFPNYSSELNVNALELEDSALYLCASSLAGTSGGAYEQYFGPGTRLTVT.